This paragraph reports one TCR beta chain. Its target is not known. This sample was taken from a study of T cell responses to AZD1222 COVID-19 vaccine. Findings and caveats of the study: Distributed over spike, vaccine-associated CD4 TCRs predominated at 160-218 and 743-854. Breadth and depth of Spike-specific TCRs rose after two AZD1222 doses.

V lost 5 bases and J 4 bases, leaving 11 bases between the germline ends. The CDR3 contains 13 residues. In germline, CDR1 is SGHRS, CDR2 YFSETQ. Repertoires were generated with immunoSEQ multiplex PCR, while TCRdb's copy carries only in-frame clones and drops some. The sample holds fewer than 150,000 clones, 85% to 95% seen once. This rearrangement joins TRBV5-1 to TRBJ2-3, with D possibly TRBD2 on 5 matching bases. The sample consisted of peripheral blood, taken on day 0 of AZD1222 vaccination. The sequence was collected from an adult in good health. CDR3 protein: CASSVSGADTQYF. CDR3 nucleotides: TGCGCCAGCAGTGTAAGCGGAGCAGATACGCAGTATTTT.